This T cell receptor beta chain originates from a study of cytomegalovirus exposure and HLA in healthy donors. It was with 60 Vbeta and 13 Jbeta primers that the PCR ran. This table comes from immunoSEQ multiplex PCR, and its TCRdb copy is limited to in-frame clones, with some not included. Here the sample spans about 140,000 clones, 76% being singletons. Findings of the study overall: Further analysis was carried out later, and it showed several of the most significant clusters appearing linked to common viral pathogens.

V was pared by 3 bases and J by 6 bases, with 4 bases of the junction left unmatched. Germline V lookup: CDR1 MNHEY, CDR2 SVGAGI. The CDR3 is made up of 14 amino acids. A single count supports this clone. Antigen specificity is unknown. The clonotype comes from a man aged 40-49 years in good health and CMV-seronegative. The rearrangement links TRBV6-5 to TRBJ2-2; 7 bases are shared with TRBD2. Material: PBMCs. CDR3 sequence: CASSYISGAGELFF. The CDR3 DNA is TGTGCCAGCAGTTATATCAGCGGGGCCGGGGAGCTGTTTTTT.